This T cell receptor (beta chain) was documented in a study of blood T cell repertoires in COVID-19. Here immunoSEQ multiplex PCR was the method, and the copy in TCRdb shows in-frame clones only, minus some. Of about 140,000 clones listed, about 87% are singletons. The CDR3 has 16 amino acids. J was trimmed by 5 bases and V by 3 bases; bases with no gene match: 5. The germline V gene has CDR1 SGDLS and CDR2 YYNGEE. Sample: peripheral blood. This sequence was found in a human donor with COVID-19, enrolled during active disease. The donor label of this sample is uncertain. The chain joins TRBV9 to TRBJ2-7, with 16 bases lining up with TRBD2. Here the CDR3 reads CASSAGTSGGAHEQYF. The CDR3 DNA is TGTGCCAGCAGCGCCGGGACTAGCGGGGGGGCCCACGAGCAGTACTTC.